The entry that follows covers one TCR beta chain sequence. The antigen it binds to is not known. Per-nucleotide qualities are absent, and no much larger clonotype sits a single base away. The donors were healthy, HIV-negative adults who had no recently reported acute infections or vaccinations. All donors were Caucasian adults living in Nashville, Tennessee, USA. CD4+ T cells were enriched by magnetic negative selection, after which naive cells were positively selected on CD45RA and the negative fraction was taken as the memory subset. After blood collection by leukapheresis, PBMCs were isolated using Ficoll-Histopaque density gradient centrifugation and then cryopreserved in the vapor phase of liquid nitrogen. Purity and quantity of every magnetically sorted T cell population were checked by analytical flow cytometry. Each sorted fraction had its genomic DNA isolated and then quantified by UV absorbance on a Nanodrop 2000c.

The data stem from a study of shared clonotypes between healthy human individuals (dated by TCRdb to 2019 to 2021). For the study in its entirety: A few men and two women, aged 18 to 49 years, made up the cohort. Per donor, three plates each were used for CD4 naive and CD4 memory, two for CD8 naive, and one for CD8 memory. Per donor, leukapheresis produced somewhere between about 0.85 and 10 billion PBMCs. To estimate repertoire size and how much clonotypes are shared between individuals, the study performed deep sequencing of blood TCR repertoires from 4 to 6 healthy adults. To increase sequencing depth and limit assay-specific biases, TCR repertoire library preparation and sequencing were carried out by different laboratories using diverse techniques.

Here V drops 6 bases and J drops 5 bases, and the junction holds 8 bases not matched to any gene. As encoded in the germline V gene, CDR1 is SGHRS while CDR2 is YFSETQ. The CDR3 sequence holds 16 residues, the cysteine and phenylalanine included. Only CDR3 DNA remains: 48 bases, in frame from the first base. TCR CDR3 regions were amplified from genomic DNA by multiplex PCR using the deep immunoSEQ assay. Extracted genomic DNA from each cell subset was distributed evenly across all wells of several immunoSEQ 96-well plates, and each plate was treated as a replicate. For sorted subsets, about 200 ng genomic DNA, equal to 25,000 to 35,000 T cell genomes, was loaded into each replicate PCR. The purified libraries were quantified using a Qubit 3.0 fluorometer, sized with a Bioanalyzer 2100, and then quantified again using the KAPA Library Quantification kit. A separate single-read 150-cycle Illumina NextSeq 550 flow cell was used to sequence each immunoSEQ 96-well plate. The authors' pipeline ran thus. Because only junctional sequences without quality scores were contained in the immunoSEQ output, filtering matching that applied to full-length reads could not be performed. To assign V/J genes and CDR3, sequences were annotated using PyIR, a Python wrapper for IgBLAST v1.9, with IMGT germline references. Any read was removed if the V/J assignment was weak (E-value above 1e-6), the CDR3 was missing, or the read contained stop codons, out-of-frame junctions, or ambiguous translated residues. V3J clonotypes were defined by identical inferred V gene, J gene, and CDR3 amino acid sequence. The percentage overlap between two repertoires was calculated by dividing the number of shared unique clonotypes by the size of the smaller repertoire. Three approaches were used to assess repertoire richness: RTK rarefaction, the Chao1 estimator, and Recon v2.1 estimates of unobserved clonotypes. Generation probabilities for all TCRbeta clonotypes obtained by the gDNA method from a handful of donors were computed using OLGA. Sourced from immuneACCESS, this table was stored by TCRdb with only in-frame sequences that have V and J called. A share of the clones is absent; for the studies checked, an unresolved V gene accounts for under half, and the remainder has no known explanation. For V, J and clone size, that table is used; D and trimming come from the DNA. For this sample the table gives under 550,000 clones, of which 95% to 97% were detected only once. The ten largest clonotypes hold about 0.057% of the sample.

Paper-wide results and their limitations: About 4.5% of naive CD4, 3.5% of naive CD8, 2.3% of memory CD4, and 0.35% to 0.4% of memory CD8 clonotypes were shared across a few donors. Incomplete sequencing was indicated by rarefaction of sorted-subset datasets, despite the large sequencing depth. Pairwise subsampling led to the expectation that sequencing depth would affect the degree of clonotype sharing among donors. Clonotypes shared by all four sorted-subset donors showed higher generation probabilities than non-shared clonotypes. Because the study included a small number of donors, the genetic and exposure-history diversity represented was limited. Only blood was sampled, and tissue TCR repertoires likely differ from those in blood. Naive subsets generally had larger estimated clonotype richness than memory subsets.

The sequence derives from a woman in her 30s in good health. The chain employs TRBV5-1 and TRBJ2-2, with 12 junctional bases fitting TRBD2. Sequencing used naive CD4+ T cells sorted from blood. The cell subset or site label on this specimen signifies: CD45RA+ positively selected. This receptor carries the CDR3 CASNEPGTSGTGELFF. The DNA is TGCGCCAGCAACGAACCCGGGACTAGCGGGACCGGGGAGCTGTTTTTT.